The TCR beta chain described here comes from a study of a mutant IDH1 vaccine in newly diagnosed glioma. Looking at the study overall: Investigators started vaccination 4-6 weeks after radiotherapy alone, or with temozolomide cycles.

V shed 5 bases and J shed 0 bases, with 12 bases lying between them. Germline loops: CDR1 SGHTA, CDR2 FQGNSA. The CDR3 totals 15 residues. TCRdb's copy holds only in-frame clones and misses some; the assay was immunoSEQ multiplex PCR. The sample has roughly 62,000 clones; around nine tenths are singletons. Time point described: week 11, during vaccination. The study gave 300 ug of mutant IDH1 20-mer peptide per vaccine dose, with topical imiquimod. To note about this clone: Its target is unknown.

Source: PBMCs, taken from a glioma patient whose treatment included an IDH1 peptide vaccine. The clonotype originates from a man aged 40-49 years with glioma. The chain links TRBV7-2 to TRBJ2-3; D is perhaps TRBD1 (6 bases). The CDR3: CASSRGQTSTDTQYF. The DNA of the CDR3 is TGTGCCAGCAGCCGCGGACAGACTAGCACAGATACGCAGTATTTT.